This TCR beta chain originates from a study of shared clonotypes between healthy human individuals. Each replicate PCR on the sorted subsets used 150 to 200 ng DNA (around 31,000 T cell genomes). Authors' analysis steps: From ImmunoSEQ came sequences covering only the junction and carrying no quality scores, so filtering differed. Clones were sequenced by immunoSEQ multiplex PCR, and TCRdb holds only the in-frame ones, with some missing. V, J and clone size are taken as reported in that table, and D and trimming were inferred from the DNA itself. The table has more than 2 million clones, approximately 94% seen once. General study points: A small donor pool kept down the genetic and exposure-history diversity that was represented.

The CDR3 runs to 14 residues. The germline CDR1 and CDR2 sequences are MNHEY and SMNVEV (reference sequence). Trimming took 5 bases from V and 10 from J, leaving 15 bases between them. CD8 cells regarded as naive lacked CD45RO, were positively chosen for CCR7, and omitted terminally differentiated effector memory CD45RA+ cells. In the case of this clone: No antigen is known for it.

The sample comprised naive CD8+ T cells sorted from blood. The chain recombines TRBV27 with TRBJ1-6; D possibly corresponds to TRBD1 (6 bases). This receptor was obtained from a man younger than 35 in good health. CDR3 residues: CASSMLGGRSPLHF. The CDR3, as DNA: TGTGCCAGCAGTATGTTAGGGGGGCGATCACCCCTCCACTTT.